The next 11 T cell receptor beta chains were all read from a single sample in a study of blood T cell repertoires in COVID-19. The assay was immunoSEQ multiplex PCR, and TCRdb's table has in-frame clones only and misses some. The sample includes around 68,000 clones, 87% of them seen just once. The source material was peripheral blood. Receptor source: a woman between 45 and 60 years old with acute or convalescent COVID-19.

This clone was seen a few times. This sequence joins TRBV19 and TRBJ1-1; D call uncertain. Germline V gives CDR1 LNHDA, CDR2 SQIVND (reference sequence). Trimming cost V 3 bases and J 1 base, with 6 bases left between them. The CDR3 covers 13 residues. The CDR3 DNA is TGTGCCAGTAGTATGTACAGGAACACTGAAGCTTTCTTT. It specifies CASSMYRNTEAFF.

The chain has TRBV18 and TRBJ2-2, with D perhaps TRBD1 (5 bases). The germline V and J ends were trimmed by 1 base and 7 bases, with 10 bases remaining between them. This CDR3 spans 14 amino acids. The germline CDR1 and CDR2 sequences are KGHSH and LQKENI. This CDR3 is CASSPQGASGELFF. CDR3 nucleotides: TGTGCCAGCTCACCACAAGGGGCAAGCGGGGAGCTGTTTTTT.

This chain connects TRBV5-6 to TRBJ1-3, with a weak D call TRBD1 (5 bases). Germline values: CDR1 SGHDT, CDR2 YYEEEE. This CDR3 contains 13 residues. The ends were cut back, 5 bases at V and 8 bases at J, with 14 bases in the middle. CDR3 DNA sequence: TGTGCCAGCAGTTCAGCAGGGTCCGACACCATATATTTT. Its translation: CASSSAGSDTIYF.

V is TRBV6-2 or TRBV6-3 and J is TRBJ1-2; maybe TRBD1 (5 bases). V was clipped by 2 bases and J by 6 bases, with 13 bases between them. The germline gives CDR1 MNHEY, CDR2 SVGEGT. This CDR3 comprises 14 residues. DNA of the CDR3: TGTGCCAGCAGTTACACAGGCGCCTCGGATGGCTACACCTTC. Translation: CASSYTGASDGYTF.

This clone was detected only once. The genes are TRBV19 and TRBJ2-7; 7 nucleotides agree with TRBD1. J lost 6 bases, V lost 3 bases, and 2 bases had no gene match. Germline loops: CDR1 LNHDA, CDR2 SQIVND (reference sequence). The CDR3 extends over 12 amino acids. The CDR3 here is CASSIGTAEQYF. CDR3 nucleotides: TGTGCCAGTAGTATTGGGACAGCCGAGCAGTACTTC.

The chain has TRBV6-1 and TRBJ1-2, with 10 bases matching TRBD1. V lost 3 bases, J lost 4 bases, and 5 bases stayed unmatched. Germline-derived CDR1 and CDR2 are MNHNS and SASEGT. The CDR3 is 15 amino acids. CDR3 loop: CASSDQTGGGYGYTF. The DNA for the CDR3 is TGTGCCAGCAGTGACCAGACAGGGGGCGGCTATGGCTACACCTTC.

This clone was seen once. This chain joins TRBV20-1 and TRBJ1-2; TRBD1 aligns across 10 bases. Looked up from germline, CDR1 is DFQATT and CDR2 is SNEGSKA (reference sequence). The CDR3 is made up of 11 amino acids. After removal of 4 bases from V and 9 bases from J, the junction contained 2 bases not matched to a gene. The CDR3 protein is CSATGQGSYTF. CDR3 nucleotides: TGCAGTGCTACGGGACAGGGGAGCTACACCTTC.

This clone was observed a handful of times. The chain recombines TRBV5-5 with TRBJ1-3; D is unclear. Germline values: CDR1 SGHKS, CDR2 YYEKEE (reference sequence). V dropped 3 bases and J dropped 0 bases, with 10 bases sitting between them. The CDR3 is 15 amino acids. The CDR3 DNA follows: TGTGCCAGCAGCTCGATCATGAGCTCTGGAAACACCATATATTTT. It encodes CASSSIMSSGNTIYF.

The chain carries TRBV2 and TRBJ2-5; TRBD1 is a possible D gene (6 bases). CDR1 is SNHLY and CDR2 is FYNNEI in the germline V gene. This CDR3 region has 14 residues. Trimming shortened V by 1 base and J by 5 bases, and 11 bases separated the two germline ends. DNA of the CDR3: TGTGCCAGCAGTGAAGGCTGGGGGCCCGAGACCCAGTACTTC. Amino acid sequence: CASSEGWGPETQYF.

The chain joins TRBV28 to TRBJ2-1; 8 nucleotides match TRBD1. CDR1 and CDR2 from the germline V gene are MDHEN and SYDVKM. V shed 6 bases, J shed 6 bases, and the junction held 10 bases outside the gene matches. This CDR3 has 15 amino acids. The CDR3 region has the DNA TGTGCCAGCAGCGACGGACAGGGCCCGTTCAATGAGCAGTTCTTC. As protein: CASSDGQGPFNEQFF. Full variable domain (remainder filled in from reference TRBV28 and TRBJ2-1): DVKVTQSSRYLVKRTGEKVFLECVQDMDHENMFWYRQDPGLGLRLIYFSYDVKMKEKGDIPEGYSVSREKKERFSLILESASTNQTSMYLCASSDGQGPFNEQFFGPGTRLTVL.

This clone turned up a few times. V gene TRBV19 combines with J gene TRBJ2-2, with D perhaps TRBD1 (6 bases). The CDR3 is 14 amino acids. Trimming removed 4 bases at V and 4 bases at J, with 10 bases between. CDR1 is LNHDA, CDR2 SQIVND, per germline (reference sequence). CDR3 coding DNA: TGTGCCAGTAGTAAGTCAGGGGCCACCGGGGAGCTGTTTTTT. Translated, it gives CASSKSGATGELFF.